The rows below give T cell receptor beta chains drawn from one sample of a study of T cell repertoires in cytomegalovirus infection. TCRdb re-called the reads through MiXCR, storing one row per CDR3 protein. Of some 150,000 distinct CDR3 sequences listed, about 6.3% are singletons. The sequenced sample consisted of PBMCs. The receptor source for this set is a human donor in good health (CMV status not recorded). Some clones in this sample may be carry-over from other donors' samples. CDR3s include the opening cysteine and the closing phenylalanine or tryptophan. Fields, in order: V gene, D gene, clone size, J gene, CDR3 DNA, CDR3 protein. The D gene is left open where the match is weak. Clone size is stated in some rows and not others, as once, few, many or a class when expanded.

v_call: TRBV6-2/TRBV6-3
d_call: -
clone_size: few
j_call: TRBJ1-5
cdr3_nt: TGTGCCAGCAGTTACGAGGGACAGCCCCAGCATTTT
cdr3_aa: CASSYEGQPQHF

v_call: TRBV7-8
d_call: -
clone_size: many
j_call: TRBJ1-6
cdr3_nt: TGTGCCAGCAGCTTAGCGGGGCCGGGGCCCCTCCACTTT
cdr3_aa: CASSLAGPGPLHF

v_call: TRBV12-3/TRBV12-4
d_call: -
clone_size: few
j_call: TRBJ2-3
cdr3_nt: TGTGCCAGCAGTTCCCGGGACAAAACTTACACAGATACGCAGTATTTT
cdr3_aa: CASSSRDKTYTDTQYF

v_call: TRBV28
d_call: TRBD1
clone_size: -
j_call: TRBJ1-5
cdr3_nt: TGTGCCAGCAGTAGGGACAGGGGCCTTATTAGCAATCAGCCCCAGCATTTT
cdr3_aa: CASSRDRGLISNQPQHF

v_call: TRBV2
d_call: -
clone_size: -
j_call: TRBJ1-6
cdr3_nt: TGTGCCAGCAGTGCTTGGGGGCTAAATTCACCCCTCCACTTT
cdr3_aa: CASSAWGLNSPLHF

v_call: TRBV28
d_call: TRBD2
clone_size: many
j_call: TRBJ2-1
cdr3_nt: TGTGCCAGCAGTTTTTCGCTAGCGGGGGGGTACAATGAGCAGTTCTTC
cdr3_aa: CASSFSLAGGYNEQFF

v_call: TRBV7-2
d_call: -
clone_size: many
j_call: TRBJ2-2
cdr3_nt: TGTGCCAGCAGCCCCCAGACTAGTCGGGCCGGGGAGCTGTTTTTT
cdr3_aa: CASSPQTSRAGELFF

v_call: TRBV7-2
d_call: -
clone_size: many
j_call: TRBJ1-4
cdr3_nt: TGTGCCAGCAGCCACCTTGGGGCAGGAAAACTGTTTTTT
cdr3_aa: CASSHLGAGKLFF

v_call: TRBV7-2
d_call: -
clone_size: many
j_call: TRBJ2-4
cdr3_nt: TGTGCCAGCAGTCTTGGGACGATAGCCAAAAACATTCAGTACTTC
cdr3_aa: CASSLGTIAKNIQYF

v_call: TRBV6-2/TRBV6-3
d_call: -
clone_size: many
j_call: TRBJ2-7
cdr3_nt: TGTGCCAGCATTGACCCCAGGGGCCCCTACGAGCAGTACTTC
cdr3_aa: CASIDPRGPYEQYF

v_call: TRBV7-2
d_call: -
clone_size: many
j_call: TRBJ1-1
cdr3_nt: TGTGCCAGCAGCCCCACATTCGTTGGCTCAATGAACACTGAAGCTTTCTTT
cdr3_aa: CASSPTFVGSMNTEAFF

v_call: TRBV20-1
d_call: TRBD1
clone_size: few
j_call: TRBJ1-2
cdr3_nt: TGCAGTGCTAGGGGACAGGGACCTAACTATGGCTACACCTTC
cdr3_aa: CSARGQGPNYGYTF

v_call: TRBV2
d_call: -
clone_size: -
j_call: TRBJ1-1
cdr3_nt: TGTGCCAGCAGGGGGGCCCAGGTTGAAGCTTTCTTT
cdr3_aa: CASRGAQVEAFF

v_call: TRBV10-3
d_call: TRBD2
clone_size: few
j_call: TRBJ2-3
cdr3_nt: TGTGCCATCAGTGAGGCGGGGGTCGGAAGGGGTAGGACGGATACGCAGTATTTT
cdr3_aa: CAISEAGVGRGRTDTQYF

v_call: TRBV12-3/TRBV12-4
d_call: TRBD1
clone_size: many
j_call: TRBJ1-1
cdr3_nt: TGTGCCAGCAGTTTCCAGGGGGCGCGTGGCACTGAAGCTTTCTTT
cdr3_aa: CASSFQGARGTEAFF

v_call: TRBV28
d_call: -
clone_size: few
j_call: TRBJ1-1
cdr3_nt: TGTGCCAGCAGACAAGGACAGAACACTGAAGCTTTCTTT
cdr3_aa: CASRQGQNTEAFF

v_call: TRBV12-3/TRBV12-4
d_call: TRBD1
clone_size: few
j_call: TRBJ1-1
cdr3_nt: TGTGCCAGCAGTTTTTCCACAGGGGTCTCGGCTTTCTTT
cdr3_aa: CASSFSTGVSAFF

v_call: TRBV5-1
d_call: -
clone_size: few
j_call: TRBJ2-5
cdr3_nt: TGCGCCAGCAGCTTAAGAGGGGGGTTCCAAGAGACCCAGTACTTC
cdr3_aa: CASSLRGGFQETQYF

v_call: TRBV6-1
d_call: TRBD1
clone_size: many
j_call: TRBJ1-6
cdr3_nt: TGTGCCAGCAGTTTCGATCGACAGGGGCAGTCACCCCTCCACTTT
cdr3_aa: CASSFDRQGQSPLHF

v_call: TRBV28
d_call: TRBD2
clone_size: many
j_call: TRBJ2-5
cdr3_nt: TGTGCCAGCAGTCCCCTGAGGACTAGCGGAGAGACCCAGTACTTC
cdr3_aa: CASSPLRTSGETQYF

v_call: TRBV27
d_call: -
clone_size: many
j_call: TRBJ2-5
cdr3_nt: TGTGCCAGCAGCCCCTTTCAAGAGAAGACCCAGTACTTC
cdr3_aa: CASSPFQEKTQYF

v_call: TRBV20-1
d_call: TRBD1
clone_size: many
j_call: TRBJ2-5
cdr3_nt: TGCAGTGCTGCCGGGACAGGGGGCTACCAAGAGACCCAGTACTTC
cdr3_aa: CSAAGTGGYQETQYF

v_call: TRBV5-4
d_call: -
clone_size: few
j_call: TRBJ2-1
cdr3_nt: TGTGCCAGCAACCAGGGGGGGACAGCGGGGATCAATGAGCAGTTCTTC
cdr3_aa: CASNQGGTAGINEQFF

v_call: TRBV27
d_call: -
clone_size: few
j_call: TRBJ1-1
cdr3_nt: TGTGCCAGCAGTTTATATCTCAGCATGAACACTGAAGCTTTCTTT
cdr3_aa: CASSLYLSMNTEAFF